This TCR beta chain is drawn from a study of vaccination and CD4 T cells after COVID-19. For the study at large: The convalescents included six males and four females, and among them two were Hispanic while seven were Caucasian. Participants were vaccinated with two doses, given as either BNT162b2 or mRNA-1273 vaccine. Overlapping SARS-CoV-2, HCoV-NL63, HCoV-OC43 and HCoV-229E spike peptides were used to stimulate cells. Study results and caveats: Spike mono-reactivity was the property of 304 of 307 vaccine-specific clones in convalescent patients.

The study sequenced cultured CD4+ T cell DNA using the Oncomine TCR Beta short-read assay. In TCRdb, the PCR reads were re-called with MiXCR into one record per CDR3 protein. The sample holds 25,000 to 30,000 distinct CDR3 sequences, less than 80% seen once. This clonotype was recorded only once. The antigen is not known. As to treatment: roughly 10-day PBMC culture with coronavirus spike peptide pools or control peptides (ViraFEST assay). This specimen was CD4+ T cells from blood, cultured in vitro, taken after SARS-CoV-2 vaccination. The clonotype originates from a human donor who received a COVID-19 vaccine.

The CDR3 region has the DNA TGTGCCTGGAGTGTGGGAAGAGCGGCAGATACGCAGTATTTT. As protein: CAWSVGRAADTQYF. The chain employs TRBV30 and TRBJ2-3; maybe TRBD2 (5 bases). The CDR3 spans 14 residues. V was cut by 0 bases and J by 4 bases, with 11 bases left in between. The germline V gene encodes CDR1 GTSNPN and CDR2 SVGIG (reference sequence).